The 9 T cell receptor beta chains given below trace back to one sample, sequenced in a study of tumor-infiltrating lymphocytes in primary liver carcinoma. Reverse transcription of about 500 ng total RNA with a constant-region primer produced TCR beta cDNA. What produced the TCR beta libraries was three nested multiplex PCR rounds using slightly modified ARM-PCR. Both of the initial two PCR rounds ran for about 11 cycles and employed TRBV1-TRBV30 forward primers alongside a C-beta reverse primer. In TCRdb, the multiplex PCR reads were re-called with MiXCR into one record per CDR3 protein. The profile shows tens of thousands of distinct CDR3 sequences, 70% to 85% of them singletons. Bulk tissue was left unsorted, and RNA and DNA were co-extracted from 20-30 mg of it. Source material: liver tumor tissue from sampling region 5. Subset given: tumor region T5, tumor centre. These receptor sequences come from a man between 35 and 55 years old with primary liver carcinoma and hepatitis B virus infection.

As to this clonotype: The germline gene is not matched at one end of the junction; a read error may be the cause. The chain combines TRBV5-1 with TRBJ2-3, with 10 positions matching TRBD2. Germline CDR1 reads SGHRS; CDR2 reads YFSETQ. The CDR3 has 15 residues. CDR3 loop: CASSMASGSTDTQYF. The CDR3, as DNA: TGCGCCAGCAGCATGGCTAGCGGGAGCACAGATACTCAGTATTTT.

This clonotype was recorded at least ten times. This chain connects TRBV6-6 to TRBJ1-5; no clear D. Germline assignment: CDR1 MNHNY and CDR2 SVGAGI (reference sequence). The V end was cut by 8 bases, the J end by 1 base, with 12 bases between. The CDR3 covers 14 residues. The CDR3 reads CASLSGVSNQPQHF. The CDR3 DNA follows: TGTGCCAGCCTCAGCGGGGTGAGCAATCAGCCCCAGCATTTT.

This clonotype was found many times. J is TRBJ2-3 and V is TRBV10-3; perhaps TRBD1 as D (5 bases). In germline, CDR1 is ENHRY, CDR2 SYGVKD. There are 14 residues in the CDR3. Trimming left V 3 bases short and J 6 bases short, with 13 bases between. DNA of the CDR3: TGTGCCATCAGTGATCAGGGTCAAAGGGATACGCAGTATTTT. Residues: CAISDQGQRDTQYF.

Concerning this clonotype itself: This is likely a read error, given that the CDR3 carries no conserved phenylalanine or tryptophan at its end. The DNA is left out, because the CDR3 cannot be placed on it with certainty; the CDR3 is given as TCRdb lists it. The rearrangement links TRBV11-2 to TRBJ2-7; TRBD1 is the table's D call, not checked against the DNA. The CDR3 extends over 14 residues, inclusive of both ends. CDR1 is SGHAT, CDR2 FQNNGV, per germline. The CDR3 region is CTSKPGHSSYEEYL.

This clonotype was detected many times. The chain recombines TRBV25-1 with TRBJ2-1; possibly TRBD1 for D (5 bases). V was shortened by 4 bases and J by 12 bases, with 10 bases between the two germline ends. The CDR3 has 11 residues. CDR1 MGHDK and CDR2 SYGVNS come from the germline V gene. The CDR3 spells CASSVGDWQFF. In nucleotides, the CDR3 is TGTGCCAGCAGTGTAGGGGATTGGCAGTTCTTC.

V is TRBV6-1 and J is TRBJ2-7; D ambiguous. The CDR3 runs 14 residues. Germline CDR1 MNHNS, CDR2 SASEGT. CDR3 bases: TGTGTCTCCAGCCGAAATCGGCCCGACTACGAGCAGTACTTC. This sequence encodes CVSSRNRPDYEQYF.

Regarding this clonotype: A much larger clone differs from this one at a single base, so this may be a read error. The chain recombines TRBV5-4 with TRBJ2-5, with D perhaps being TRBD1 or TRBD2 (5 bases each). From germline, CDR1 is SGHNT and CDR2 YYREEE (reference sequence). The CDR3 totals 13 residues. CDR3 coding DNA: TGTGCCAGCAGCTATAAGGTGGGGGAGACCCACTACTTC. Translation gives CASSYKVGETHYF.

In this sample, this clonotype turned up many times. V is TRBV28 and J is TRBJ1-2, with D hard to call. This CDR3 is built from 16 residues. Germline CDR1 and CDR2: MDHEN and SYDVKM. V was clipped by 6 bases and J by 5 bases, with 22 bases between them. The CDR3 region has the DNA TGTGCCAGCAGGATCAGCACAAGTTTGACTAGATATGGCTACACCTTC. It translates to CASRISTSLTRYGYTF.

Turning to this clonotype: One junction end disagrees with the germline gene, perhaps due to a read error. CDR3 in amino acids: CASSQDGPSSNELYF. CDR3 bases: TGTGCCAGCAGCCAAGACGGACCGAGCTCCAACGAGCTGTACTTC. The V gene is TRBV4-2, the J gene TRBJ2-7; no reliable D call. The CDR3 runs 15 residues. Germline-derived CDR1 and CDR2 are LGHNA and YNFKEQ.